A selection of T cell receptor beta chains follows, all from one sample in a study of patients and donors after allogeneic stem cell transplantation. TCRdb analysed the RT-PCR reads with MiXCR anew, one entry per CDR3 protein. This table holds approximately 140,000 distinct CDR3 sequences, 37% found once. Source material: blood, either unsorted or a sorted T cell fraction (not recorded which). These receptors all come from a human donor who was either an allogeneic HSCT recipient or a stem cell or donor lymphocyte infusion donor (not recorded which). It is not recorded whose cells these are; they may come from a transplant donor. CDR3s include the opening cysteine and the closing phenylalanine or tryptophan. The D gene is left open where the match is weak.

v_gene	j_gene	d_gene	CDR3aa
TRBV3-1	TRBJ1-6	TRBD1	CASSSLPGTGISPLHF
TRBV3-1	TRBJ2-7	-	CASSQGSSRSWYF
TRBV9	TRBJ1-1	-	CASSPQGQVNTEAFF
TRBV24-1	TRBJ1-1	-	CATSGMRGMDTEAFF
TRBV27	TRBJ1-6	-	CASSRRGGLNSPLHF
TRBV9	TRBJ1-1	-	CASSAAGTAEAFF
TRBV7-9	TRBJ2-5	-	CASSSLGGWYQETQYF
TRBV20-1	TRBJ1-5	-	CSARDGKGGDQPQHF
TRBV20-1	TRBJ2-7	-	CSAGEAGTYEQYF
TRBV29-1	TRBJ2-7	TRBD1	CSVGGTDRSFGEQYF
TRBV20-1	TRBJ1-6	-	CSARRRVTASSYNSPLHF
TRBV7-2	TRBJ1-2	-	CASSSFNGYTF
TRBV12-3/TRBV12-4	TRBJ1-1	TRBD1	CASRYGQGWVF
TRBV19	TRBJ1-5	-	CASHRGNQPQHF
TRBV20-1	TRBJ1-4	-	CSVPKPGMSNEKLFF
TRBV4-2	TRBJ2-3	TRBD1	CASSQEPGQGVSDTQYF
TRBV12-3/TRBV12-4	TRBJ1-5	-	CASSPGESNQPQHF
TRBV7-2	TRBJ2-5	-	CASSLVVQGAQYF
TRBV7-9	TRBJ1-6	-	CASSLEPGRNSPLHF
TRBV7-2	TRBJ2-1	-	CASSYRDNEQFF
TRBV3-1	TRBJ1-3	-	CASSHGGMGENTIYF
TRBV5-6	TRBJ1-2	-	CASSIGGGGATYGYTF
TRBV12-3/TRBV12-4	TRBJ2-7	TRBD1	CASSHGQGDPYEQYF
TRBV12-3/TRBV12-4	TRBJ2-3	TRBD2	CASSFPVLAGVGDTQYF
TRBV12-3/TRBV12-4	TRBJ2-1	-	CASSLLAEQFF
TRBV5-1	TRBJ1-6	-	CASSLSVVSSYNSPLHF
TRBV5-1	TRBJ2-1	TRBD2	CASSSGLAGDHQLSYNEQFF
TRBV6-2/TRBV6-3	TRBJ1-1	-	CASKQGGEAFF
TRBV12-3/TRBV12-4	TRBJ1-2	-	CASTSDRYGYTF
TRBV12-3/TRBV12-4	TRBJ1-1	-	CASSLGEYTEAFF
TRBV25-1	TRBJ2-7	-	CASSEWDSYEQYF
TRBV13	TRBJ1-4	TRBD1	CASSYGTGNNEKLFF
TRBV4-3	TRBJ1-2	-	CASSPKRGANYGYTF
TRBV20-1	TRBJ2-7	TRBD1	CSASVPGQGIYEQYF
TRBV28	TRBJ2-4	-	CASSDTLAAKNIQYF